Given below is one TCR beta chain in context. The antigen is not known. The source of the sample is a study of cytomegalovirus exposure and HLA in healthy donors. Study-level findings and limits: Presence/absence analyses assumed roughly uniform sequencing depth across donors, which may not hold.

Nominally healthy donors provided the samples, though records likely missed some immune exposures. This CDR3 is built from 13 residues. The germline V and J ends were trimmed by 7 bases and 5 bases, with 14 bases remaining between them. Germline CDR1 SGHTA, CDR2 FQGNSA. With 60 Vbeta and 13 Jbeta primers, the PCR was carried out. Here immunoSEQ multiplex PCR was the method, and the copy in TCRdb shows in-frame clones only, minus some. Of some 130,000 clones listed, 85% are singletons. The sequence was obtained from a woman in her 30s in good health and CMV-seropositive. The sample was PBMCs. V gene TRBV7-2 combines with J gene TRBJ1-1; no clear D. The CDR3 nucleotides read TGTGCCAGCACCCAAAACCGGGGTACTGAAGCTTTCTTT. The encoded protein is CASTQNRGTEAFF.